A single sample gave rise to the 29 T cell receptor beta chains below, sequenced in a study of T cells in Graves' hyperthyroidism and ophthalmopathy. Authors of the study amplified TCR beta CDR3 regions from RNA transcripts. Researchers ran a first-round RT-PCR on the TCR CDR3 using the HTBI primer set. MiXCR, applied by TCRdb to the multiplex PCR reads, yields one record per CDR3 protein. The table includes 700,000 to 850,000 distinct CDR3 sequences, approximately 40% detected once. The sample comprised blood. The receptors stem from a woman aged 40 to 50 with Graves' hyperthyroidism.

This clonotype was observed a few times. The chain joins TRBV5-4 to TRBJ2-7; D gene uncertain. V was shortened by 4 bases and J by 0 bases, with 8 bases between the two germline ends. This CDR3 comprises 13 residues. CDR1 is SGHNT and CDR2 is YYREEE in the germline V gene (reference sequence). The DNA for the CDR3 is TGTGCCAGCAGCAATCTAGGCTCCTACGAGCAGTACTTC. Its protein is CASSNLGSYEQYF. Together with reference TRBV5-4 and TRBJ2-7, the CDR3 gives the full variable domain: ETGVTQSPTHLIKTRGQQVTLRCSSQSGHNTVSWYQQALGQGPQFIFQYYREEENGRGNFPPRFSGLQFPNYSSELNVNALELDDSALYLCASSNLGSYEQYFGPGTRLTVT.

Here the CDR3 reads CARTLPTANEKLFF. Written as DNA, the CDR3 is TGTGCCAGAACTCTCCCGACGGCTAATGAAAAACTGTTTTTT. The chain employs TRBV5-6 and TRBJ1-4; unclear D gene. CDR1 is SGHDT, CDR2 YYEEEE, per germline. The length of the CDR3 is 14 residues. V was trimmed by 8 bases and J by 3 bases, leaving 14 bases between them. The whole variable domain, remainder taken from reference TRBV5-6 and TRBJ1-4, is DAGVTQSPTHLIKTRGQQVTLRCSPKSGHDTVSWYQQALGQGPQFIFQYYEEEERQRGNFPDRFSGHQFPNYSSELNVNALLLGDSALYLCARTLPTANEKLFFGSGTQLSVL.

The table lists this clonotype with a few counts. The chain carries TRBV29-1 and TRBJ2-7; TRBD1 matches at 11 bases. The trim removed 0 bases at V and 6 bases at J, leaving 16 bases unmatched. The CDR3 is made up of 18 amino acids. The germline V gene has CDR1 SQVTM and CDR2 ANQGSEA. CDR3 protein: CSVEDPVGGQGAIGEQYF. The CDR3 bases are TGCAGCGTTGAAGATCCGGTCGGAGGACAGGGGGCGATCGGCGAGCAGTACTTC.

Remarks on this clonotype: It may be a read error: a sequence one base away is much more abundant. The genes are TRBV20-1 and TRBJ2-7; 10 positions match TRBD1. Per the germline V gene, CDR1 is DFQATT and CDR2 is SNEGSKA (reference sequence). The ends lost 6 bases at V and 7 bases at J; junction bases unmatched: 12. The CDR3 extends over 14 amino acids. CDR3: CSATDRGPRGEQYF. CDR3 coding DNA: TGCAGTGCAACCGACAGGGGGCCCCGGGGAGAGCAGTACTTC.

The chain joins TRBV7-9 to TRBJ1-5; D ambiguous. V lost 5 bases to trimming and J lost 2 bases, with 13 bases between them. From germline, CDR1 is SEHNR and CDR2 FQNEAQ (reference sequence). The CDR3 consists of 15 residues. As DNA, the CDR3 is TGTGCCAGCAGCCACGACTGGAGTGGCAATCAGCCCCAGCATTTT. As protein: CASSHDWSGNQPQHF.

The gene calls are TRBV10-3 and TRBJ2-7, with 16 bases matching TRBD2. Germline CDR1 reads ENHRY; CDR2 reads SYGVKD. J was trimmed by 0 bases and V by 6 bases; bases with no gene match: 11. CDR3 size: 19 residues. The CDR3 DNA reads as TGTGCCATCAGAACCGCCGGGACTAGCGGGGGGGCGAGCTCCTACGAGCAGTACTTC. Protein sequence: CAIRTAGTSGGASSYEQYF.

Notes on this clonotype: Sequence at one end of the junction differs from germline and may be a read error. The chain employs TRBV12-3 or TRBV12-4 and TRBJ1-3; D is ambiguous. There are 14 residues in the CDR3. DNA for the CDR3: TGTGCCAGCAGCTTAGTAAGGGAGCGGAACACCATATATTTT. Protein product: CASSLVRERNTIYF.

The rearrangement links TRBV12-3 or TRBV12-4 to TRBJ2-7, with a weak D call TRBD2 (6 bases). This CDR3 comprises 15 residues. Deletions cut 6 bases from V and 5 bases from J, with 20 bases between. CDR3 in amino acids: CASSPGLVRVHEQYF. The CDR3 coding sequence is TGTGCCAGCAGCCCGGGACTCGTCCGGGTCCACGAGCAGTACTTC.

This clonotype was recorded at least ten times. The J gene is TRBJ1-1, the V gene TRBV14; D is possibly TRBD1 (6 bases). Germline V gene lookup returns CDR1 SGHDN and CDR2 FVKESK. This CDR3 is 14 amino acids long. The V gene lost 4 bases and the J gene lost 4 bases, with 13 bases spanning the gap. CDR3 protein: CASSPRGGSTEAFF. The CDR3 DNA sequence: TGTGCCAGCAGCCCCAGGGGAGGGAGCACTGAAGCTTTCTTT.

This clonotype was detected a few times. The chain's CDR3 is CASSQEPQGLDEKLFF. DNA for the CDR3: TGCGCCAGCAGCCAAGAACCCCAAGGGTTGGATGAAAAACTGTTTTTT. This chain uses TRBV4-3 with TRBJ1-4, with D unclear. V shed 0 bases and J shed 6 bases, with 14 bases lying between them. The CDR3 is made up of 16 amino acids. Germline V gives CDR1 LGHNA, CDR2 YSLEER.

This rearrangement joins TRBV7-2 to TRBJ2-7; D remains ambiguous. Between the trimmed V and J ends, which lost 5 bases and 3 bases, there was a span of 8 bases. The CDR3 runs 12 residues. Germline CDR1 SGHTA, CDR2 FQGNSA. The CDR3 bases are TGTGCCAGCAGCCTACACATCTACGAGCAGTACTTC. Translating it yields CASSLHIYEQYF.

CDR3 sequence reads: CAISEQGGTIYF. The CDR3 nucleotides are TGTGCCATCAGTGAGCAGGGGGGGACCATATATTTT. The chain couples TRBV10-3 to TRBJ1-3, with TRBD1 identical over 7 bases. V shed 2 bases and J 10 bases; nucleotides not matched to a gene: 2. The CDR3 totals 12 residues. Per germline, CDR1 ENHRY and CDR2 SYGVKD.

This clonotype was counted between two and nine times. V is TRBV13 and J is TRBJ1-6; D unclear. Trimming removed 3 bases at V and 5 bases at J, with 8 bases between. CDR3 size: 14 residues. From germline, CDR1 is PRHDT and CDR2 FYEKMQ (reference sequence). DNA for the CDR3: TGTGCCAGCAGCTTCCGGCAAAATAATTCACCCCTCCACTTT. Its translation is CASSFRQNNSPLHF.

This clonotype has ten or more counts. CDR3 in DNA: TGTGCCAGCAGCCGCCAAGCGGGCCAGGGGGCATTTAGATCACCCCTCCACTTT. Translating gives CASSRQAGQGAFRSPLHF. The genes are TRBV14 and TRBJ1-6; 8 nucleotides align to TRBD1. Germline CDR1 and CDR2: SGHDN and FVKESK. The length of the CDR3 is 18 residues. The trim removed 4 bases at V and 10 bases at J, leaving 18 bases unmatched.

This clonotype has a count of ten or more. The chain employs TRBV5-4 and TRBJ1-6, with TRBD1 identical over 8 bases. Germline V CDR1 and CDR2: SGHNT, YYREEE (reference sequence). This CDR3 is built from 15 residues. V was clipped by 4 bases and J by 10 bases; unmatched bases: 10. Here the CDR3 reads CASSLQGVRESPLHF. For the CDR3, the DNA is TGTGCCAGCAGCCTACAGGGGGTGCGAGAATCACCCCTCCACTTT.

The rearrangement joins TRBV6-5 to TRBJ1-3; the D gene is possibly TRBD1 (6 bases). Trimming removed 2 bases from V and 0 bases from J, with 8 bases in between. CDR1 MNHEY and CDR2 SVGAGI come from the germline V gene. This CDR3 has 15 amino acids. CDR3 DNA sequence: TGTGCCAGCAGTTACGGGGGCCACTCTGGAAACACCATATATTTT. As protein: CASSYGGHSGNTIYF.

Ten or more counts support this clonotype. The V gene is TRBV2, the J gene TRBJ1-2, with 9 bases that match TRBD1. V trimming: 6 bases; J trimming: 1 base; junction bases outside the gene matches: 3. CDR3 length: 14 residues. Germline V gene lookup returns CDR1 SNHLY and CDR2 FYNNEI. CDR3 DNA: TGTGCCAGCAGACCGGACAGGGGTAACTATGGCTACACCTTC. The encoded protein is CASRPDRGNYGYTF.

The CDR3 nucleotides are TGCGCCAGCAGCGGACCCCCGGGGGCAACTAATGAAAAACTGTTTTTT. It yields the protein CASSGPPGATNEKLFF. This sequence joins TRBV5-1 and TRBJ1-4; D may be TRBD1 (5 bases). Germline values: CDR1 SGHRS, CDR2 YFSETQ. Trimming pared 4 bases from V and 0 bases from J, leaving 13 bases between. The CDR3 contains 16 residues.

The chain has TRBV4-2 and TRBJ2-2; TRBD1 aligns across 8 bases. Germline assignment: CDR1 LGHNA and CDR2 YNFKEQ. The CDR3 runs 15 residues. The V and J ends lost 5 bases and 6 bases, in that order; junction bases with no gene match: 8. CDR3 nucleotides: TGTGCCAGCAGCGACTCGACAGGGGCGGCCGGGGAGCTGTTTTTT. Its protein is CASSDSTGAAGELFF.

For this clonotype: An end of the junction does not agree with germline; a read error may underlie this. The chain combines TRBV24-1 with TRBJ1-6; 7 positions agree with TRBD1. This CDR3 contains 14 residues. Germline V CDR1 and CDR2: KGHDR, SFDVKD. In DNA form, the CDR3 reads TGTGCCAGCAGTTGGGACAGCGAAGATTCACCCCTCCACTTT. This sequence encodes CASSWDSEDSPLHF.

Here the CDR3 DNA reads TGTGCCAGCTCGCCACCGTCGACCCTTACTCCTCTAGGCTACACCTTC. Translated: CASSPPSTLTPLGYTF. V is TRBV7-2 and J is TRBJ1-2; D unresolved. V lost 8 bases and J lost 8, with 27 bases in between. This CDR3 is built from 16 residues. CDR1 is SGHTA, CDR2 FQGNSA, per germline.

The genes are TRBV10-3 and TRBJ1-5; 8 bases agree with TRBD1. The germline V gene encodes CDR1 ENHRY and CDR2 SYGVKD. This CDR3 contains 14 residues. Losses at the gene ends were 3 bases for V and 8 bases for J; bases not matched to a gene: 6. The CDR3 DNA reads as TGTGCCATCAGTGATGGACAGGGAGGGAAGCCCCAGCATTTT. Translation: CAISDGQGGKPQHF.

This clonotype was counted only a few times. This chain joins TRBV19 and TRBJ2-5; possible D gene TRBD1, 6 bases. This CDR3 is built from 16 residues. The V end lost 9 bases, the J end lost 0 bases, and 20 bases lay between the germline ends. CDR1 and CDR2 from the germline V gene are LNHDA and SQIVND (reference sequence). The CDR3: CASSPPSGDYQETQYF. The CDR3 bases are TGTGCCAGCTCACCACCGTCAGGGGATTACCAAGAGACCCAGTACTTC. Supplemented by reference TRBV19 and TRBJ2-5, the full variable domain reads DGGITQSPKYLFRKEGQNVTLSCEQNLNHDAMYWYRQDPGQGLRLIYYSQIVNDFQKGDIAEGYSVSREKKESFPLTVTSAQKNPTAFYLCASSPPSGDYQETQYFGPGTRLLVL.

This clonotype was seen a handful of times. The V call is TRBV19, the J call TRBJ2-2, with a possible D match to TRBD2 (5 bases). Germline values: CDR1 LNHDA, CDR2 SQIVND (reference sequence). The CDR3 runs 13 residues. V was clipped by 6 bases and J by 6 bases, with 11 bases between them. DNA of the CDR3: TGTGCCAGTAGACCCCAGGAGGCCGGGGAGCTGTTTTTT. It is translated as CASRPQEAGELFF.

CDR3 protein: CASFQETQYF. The CDR3 DNA reads as TGTGCCAGCTTCCAAGAGACCCAGTACTTC. This chain joins TRBV18 and TRBJ2-5, with unresolved D. With 7 bases removed from V and 1 base from J, the gap between germline ends came to 1 base. Germline CDR1 KGHSH, CDR2 LQKENI. CDR3 length equals 10 residues.

The chain combines TRBV5-1 with TRBJ2-7; perhaps TRBD1 as D (5 bases). The CDR3 length is 15 residues. V was cut by 1 base and J by 4 bases, with 15 bases left in between. Germline V lookup: CDR1 SGHRS, CDR2 YFSETQ. CDR3 in amino acids: CASSLSWQGLYEQYF. CDR3 bases: TGCGCCAGCAGCTTGTCTTGGCAGGGATTGTACGAGCAGTACTTC.

V is TRBV28 and J is TRBJ1-2; D unclear. V was pared by 5 bases and J by 3 bases, with 7 bases between. Per germline, CDR1 MDHEN and CDR2 SYDVKM. The CDR3 consists of 12 residues. CDR3 nucleotide sequence: TGTGCCAGCAGTCCCAATGACTATGGCTACACCTTC. It yields the protein CASSPNDYGYTF.

Remarks on this clonotype: The conserved closing phenylalanine or tryptophan is absent in this CDR3, likely reflecting a read error. The CDR3 spells CASSLPIVFTEAFL. In nucleotides, the CDR3 is TGTGCCAGCAGCTTACCAATCGTATTCACTGAAGCTTTCCTT. The chain employs TRBV7-9 and TRBJ1-1; unclear D gene. Trimming removed 2 bases at V and 4 bases at J, with 11 bases between. Germline CDR1 and CDR2: SEHNR and FQNEAQ (reference sequence). The CDR3 is 14 amino acids.

The chain has TRBV28 and TRBJ1-2; 8 nucleotides agree with TRBD1. Germline V gene data show CDR1 as MDHEN and CDR2 as SYDVKM. CDR3 length equals 15 residues. V gave up 4 bases and J gave up 5 bases; unmatched junction bases: 9. The chain's CDR3 is CASSSSGTGVYGYTF. In DNA form, the CDR3 reads TGTGCCAGCAGTTCGTCCGGGACAGGAGTATATGGCTACACCTTC.